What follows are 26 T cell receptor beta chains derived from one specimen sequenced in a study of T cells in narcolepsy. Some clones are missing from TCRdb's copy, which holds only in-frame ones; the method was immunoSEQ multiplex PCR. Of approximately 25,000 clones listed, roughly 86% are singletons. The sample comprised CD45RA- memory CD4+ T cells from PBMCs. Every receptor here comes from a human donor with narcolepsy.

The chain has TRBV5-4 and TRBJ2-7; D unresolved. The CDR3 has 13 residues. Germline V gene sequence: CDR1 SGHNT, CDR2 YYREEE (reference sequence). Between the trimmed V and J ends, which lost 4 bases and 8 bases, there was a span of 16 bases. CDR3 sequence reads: CASSVDRASQQYV. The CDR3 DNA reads TGTGCCAGCAGCGTAGACCGGGCGAGCCAGCAGTACGTC.

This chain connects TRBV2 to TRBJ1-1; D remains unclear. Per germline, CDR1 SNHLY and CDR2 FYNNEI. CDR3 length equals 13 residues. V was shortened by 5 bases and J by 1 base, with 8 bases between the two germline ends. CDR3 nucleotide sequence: TGTGCCAGCAGTATAGATACGAACACTGAAGCTTTCTTT. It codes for CASSIDTNTEAFF. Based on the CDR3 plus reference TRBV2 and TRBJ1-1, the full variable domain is EPEVTQTPSHQVTQMGQEVILRCVPISNHLYFYWYRQILGQKVEFLVSFYNNEISEKSEIFDDQFSVERPDGSNFTLKIRSTKLEDSAMYFCASSIDTNTEAFFGQGTRLTVV.

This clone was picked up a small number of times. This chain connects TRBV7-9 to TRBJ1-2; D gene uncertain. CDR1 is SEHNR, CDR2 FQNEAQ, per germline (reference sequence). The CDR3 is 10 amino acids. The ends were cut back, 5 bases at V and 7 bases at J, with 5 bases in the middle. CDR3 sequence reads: CASSPGGYTF. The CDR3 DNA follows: TGTGCCAGCAGCCCCGGTGGCTACACCTTC.

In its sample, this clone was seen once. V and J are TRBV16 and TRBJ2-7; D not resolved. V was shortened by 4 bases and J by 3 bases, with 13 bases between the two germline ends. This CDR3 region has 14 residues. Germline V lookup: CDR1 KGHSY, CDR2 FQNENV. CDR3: CASSPDAMFYEQYF. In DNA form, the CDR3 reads TGTGCCAGCAGCCCCGACGCTATGTTCTACGAGCAGTACTTC.

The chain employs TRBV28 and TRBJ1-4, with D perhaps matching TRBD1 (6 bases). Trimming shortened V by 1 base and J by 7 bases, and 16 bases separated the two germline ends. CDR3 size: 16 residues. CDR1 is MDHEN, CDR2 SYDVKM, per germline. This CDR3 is CASSLLQGKSSEKLFF. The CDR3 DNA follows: TGTGCCAGCAGTTTATTACAGGGTAAATCGAGTGAAAAACTGTTTTTT.

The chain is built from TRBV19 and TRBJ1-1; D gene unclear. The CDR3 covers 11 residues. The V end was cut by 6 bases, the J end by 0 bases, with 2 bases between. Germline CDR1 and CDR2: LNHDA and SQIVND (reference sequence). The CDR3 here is CASSLNTEAFF. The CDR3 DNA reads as TGTGCCAGTAGCCTGAACACTGAAGCTTTCTTT.

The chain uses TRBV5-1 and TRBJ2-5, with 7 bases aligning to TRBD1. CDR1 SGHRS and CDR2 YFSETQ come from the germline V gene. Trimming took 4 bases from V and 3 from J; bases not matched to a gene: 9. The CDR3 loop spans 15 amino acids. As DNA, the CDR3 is TGCGCCAGCAGCACAACCGGGACAGCAGAAGAGACCCAGTACTTC. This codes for CASSTTGTAEETQYF.

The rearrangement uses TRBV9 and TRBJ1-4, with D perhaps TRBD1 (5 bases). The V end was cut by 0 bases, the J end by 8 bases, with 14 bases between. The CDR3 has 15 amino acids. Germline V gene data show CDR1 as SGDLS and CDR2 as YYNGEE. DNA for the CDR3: TGTGCCAGCAGCGTAGCAACGGGGCGTATGGAAAAACTGTTTTTT. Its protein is CASSVATGRMEKLFF. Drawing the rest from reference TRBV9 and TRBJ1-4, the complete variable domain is DSGVTQTPKHLITATGQRVTLRCSPRSGDLSVYWYQQSLDQGLQFLIQYYNGEERAKGNILERFSAQQFPDLHSELNLSSLELGDSALYFCASSVATGRMEKLFFGSGTQLSVL.

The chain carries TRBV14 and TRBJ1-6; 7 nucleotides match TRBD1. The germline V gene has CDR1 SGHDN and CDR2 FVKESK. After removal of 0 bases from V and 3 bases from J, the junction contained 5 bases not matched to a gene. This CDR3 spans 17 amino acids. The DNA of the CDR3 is TGTGCCAGCAGCCAAGACCCCAGGGGGTACTATAATTCACCCCTCCACTTT. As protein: CASSQDPRGYYNSPLHF. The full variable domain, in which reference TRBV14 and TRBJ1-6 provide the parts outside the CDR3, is EAGVTQFPSHSVIEKGQTVTLRCDPISGHDNLYWYRRVMGKEIKFLLHFVKESKQDESGMPNNRFLAERTGGTYSTLKVQPAELEDSGVYFCASSQDPRGYYNSPLHFGNGTRLTVT.

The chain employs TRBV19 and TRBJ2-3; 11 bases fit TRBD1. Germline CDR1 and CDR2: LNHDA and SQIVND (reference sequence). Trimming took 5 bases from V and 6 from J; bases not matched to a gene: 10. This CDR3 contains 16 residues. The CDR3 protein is CASSPLRTGGSDTQYF. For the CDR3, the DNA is TGTGCCAGTAGTCCCCTCCGGACAGGGGGCTCGGATACGCAGTATTTT.

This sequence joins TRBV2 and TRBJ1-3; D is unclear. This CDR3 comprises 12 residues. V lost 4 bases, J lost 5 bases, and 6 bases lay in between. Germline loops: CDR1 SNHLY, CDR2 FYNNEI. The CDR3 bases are TGTGCCAGCAGTGGATCCCGAAACACCATATATTTT. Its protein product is CASSGSRNTIYF. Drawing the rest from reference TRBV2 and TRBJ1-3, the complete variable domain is EPEVTQTPSHQVTQMGQEVILRCVPISNHLYFYWYRQILGQKVEFLVSFYNNEISEKSEIFDDQFSVERPDGSNFTLKIRSTKLEDSAMYFCASSGSRNTIYFGEGSWLTVV.

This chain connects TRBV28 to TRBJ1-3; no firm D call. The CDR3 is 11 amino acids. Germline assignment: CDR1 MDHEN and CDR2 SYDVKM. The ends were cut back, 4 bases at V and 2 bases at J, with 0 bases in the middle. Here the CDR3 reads CASSSGNTIYF. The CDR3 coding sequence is TGTGCCAGCAGTTCTGGAAACACCATATATTTT.

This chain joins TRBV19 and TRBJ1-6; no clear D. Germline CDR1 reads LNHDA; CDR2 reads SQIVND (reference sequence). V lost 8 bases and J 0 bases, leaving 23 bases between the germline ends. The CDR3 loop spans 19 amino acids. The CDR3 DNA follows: TGTGCCAGTCAGGAAGGCAGTAAATCGTCGAGCTCCTATAATTCACCCCTCCACTTT. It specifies CASQEGSKSSSSYNSPLHF.

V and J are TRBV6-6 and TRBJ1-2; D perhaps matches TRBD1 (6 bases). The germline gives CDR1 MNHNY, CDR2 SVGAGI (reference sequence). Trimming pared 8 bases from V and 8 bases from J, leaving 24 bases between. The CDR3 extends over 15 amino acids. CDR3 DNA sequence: TGTGCCAGCTTTAAATCCTGGGGGGCAGGGGAAGGCTACACCTTC. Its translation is CASFKSWGAGEGYTF.

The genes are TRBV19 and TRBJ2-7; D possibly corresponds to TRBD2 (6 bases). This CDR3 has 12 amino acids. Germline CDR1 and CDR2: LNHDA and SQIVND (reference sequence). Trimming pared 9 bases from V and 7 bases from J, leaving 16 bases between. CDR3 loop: CASAGLAREQYV. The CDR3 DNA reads TGTGCCAGCGCGGGGCTAGCGAGGGAGCAGTACGTC.

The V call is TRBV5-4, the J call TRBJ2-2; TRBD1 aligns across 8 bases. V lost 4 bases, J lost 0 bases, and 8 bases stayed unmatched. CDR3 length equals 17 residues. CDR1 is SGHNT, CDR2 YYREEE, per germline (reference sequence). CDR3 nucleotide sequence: TGTGCCAGCAGCCCATCGAGACAGGGGTCGAACACCGGGGAGCTGTTTTTT. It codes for CASSPSRQGSNTGELFF.

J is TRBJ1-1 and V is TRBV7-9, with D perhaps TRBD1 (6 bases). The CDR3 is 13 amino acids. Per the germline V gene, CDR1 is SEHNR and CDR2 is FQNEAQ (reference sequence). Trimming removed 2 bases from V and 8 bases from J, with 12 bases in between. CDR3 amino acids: CASSLSGGVEAFF. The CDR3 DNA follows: TGTGCCAGCAGCTTATCGGGGGGCGTGGAAGCTTTCTTT.

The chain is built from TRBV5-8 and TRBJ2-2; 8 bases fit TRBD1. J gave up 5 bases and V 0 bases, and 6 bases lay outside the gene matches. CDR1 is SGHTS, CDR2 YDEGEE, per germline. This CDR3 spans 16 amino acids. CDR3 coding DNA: TGTGCCAGCAGCTTGGCCCAGGGGGCGAGAACCGGGGAGCTGTTTTTT. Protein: CASSLAQGARTGELFF.

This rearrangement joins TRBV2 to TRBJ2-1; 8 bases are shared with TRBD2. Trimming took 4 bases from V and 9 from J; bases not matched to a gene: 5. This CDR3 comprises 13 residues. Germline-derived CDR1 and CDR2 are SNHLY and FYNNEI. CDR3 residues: CASSGAGVGEQFF. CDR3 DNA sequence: TGTGCCAGCAGTGGAGCGGGGGTGGGTGAGCAGTTCTTC.

CDR3 coding DNA: TGTGCCAGCAGTTCCCCCGAGGTGGGAGGCTATGGCTACACCTTC. Amino acid sequence: CASSSPEVGGYGYTF. The V gene is TRBV28, the J gene TRBJ1-2; unclear D gene. V lost 4 bases to trimming and J lost 4 bases, with 16 bases between them. Germline CDR1 reads MDHEN; CDR2 reads SYDVKM. This CDR3 contains 15 residues.

The CDR3 spells CASSYGTGYEKLFF. The CDR3 DNA is TGTGCCAGCAGTTACGGGACAGGGTATGAAAAACTGTTTTTT. The chain couples TRBV6-5 to TRBJ1-4, with 9 bases fitting TRBD1. This CDR3 region has 14 residues. Germline V gives CDR1 MNHEY, CDR2 SVGAGI. With 2 bases clipped from V and 6 bases from J, the junction kept 1 base outside the gene matches.

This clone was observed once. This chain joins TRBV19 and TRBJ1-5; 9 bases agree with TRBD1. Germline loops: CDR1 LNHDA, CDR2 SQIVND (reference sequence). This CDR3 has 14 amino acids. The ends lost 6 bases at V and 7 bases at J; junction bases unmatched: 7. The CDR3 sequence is CASRSGTGKQPQHF. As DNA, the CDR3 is TGTGCCAGTAGGAGCGGGACAGGGAAGCAGCCCCAGCATTTT.

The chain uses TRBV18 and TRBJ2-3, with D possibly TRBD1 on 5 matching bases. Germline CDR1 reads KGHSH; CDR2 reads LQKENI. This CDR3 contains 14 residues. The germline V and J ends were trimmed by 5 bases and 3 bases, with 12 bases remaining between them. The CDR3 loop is CASSTQGWTDTQYF. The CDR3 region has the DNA TGTGCCAGCTCAACCCAGGGTTGGACAGATACGCAGTATTTT.

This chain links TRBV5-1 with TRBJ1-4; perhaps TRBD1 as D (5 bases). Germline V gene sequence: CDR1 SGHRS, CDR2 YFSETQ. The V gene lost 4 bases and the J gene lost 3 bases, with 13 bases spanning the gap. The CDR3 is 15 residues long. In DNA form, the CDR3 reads TGCGCCAGCAGCCCCGGGGGGGGACCTAATGAAAAACTGTTTTTT. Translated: CASSPGGGPNEKLFF. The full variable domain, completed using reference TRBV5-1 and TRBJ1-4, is KAGVTQTPRYLIKTRGQQVTLSCSPISGHRSVSWYQQTPGQGLQFLFEYFSETQRNKGNFPGRFSGRQFSNSRSEMNVSTLELGDSALYLCASSPGGGPNEKLFFGSGTQLSVL.

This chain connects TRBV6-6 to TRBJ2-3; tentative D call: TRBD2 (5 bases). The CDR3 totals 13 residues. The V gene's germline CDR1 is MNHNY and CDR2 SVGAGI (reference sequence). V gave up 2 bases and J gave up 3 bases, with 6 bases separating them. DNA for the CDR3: TGTGCCAGCAGTTACCGGGGTACAGATACGCAGTATTTT. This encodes CASSYRGTDTQYF.

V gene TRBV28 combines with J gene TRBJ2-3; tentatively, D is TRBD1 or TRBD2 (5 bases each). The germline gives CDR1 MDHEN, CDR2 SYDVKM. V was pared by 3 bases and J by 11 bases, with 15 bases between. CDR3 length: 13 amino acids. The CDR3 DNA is TGTGCCAGCAGTTTCGGGGCTGCTTTGGGGCAGTATTTT. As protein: CASSFGAALGQYF.